This T cell receptor beta chain was observed in a study of T cell responses to AZD1222 COVID-19 vaccine. TCRdb keeps only in-frame clones here, not all; method: immunoSEQ multiplex PCR. The data hold over 150,000 clones, with approximately 90% observed a single time. The V gene's germline CDR1 is LNHDA and CDR2 SQIVND (reference sequence). Trimming stripped 8 bases from V and 3 bases from J, with 5 bases between. This CDR3 is 10 amino acids long. The sequence was collected from an adult in good health. The sample was peripheral blood, taken on day 0 of AZD1222 vaccination. The genes are TRBV19 and TRBJ2-7; no clear D gene. The CDR3 coding sequence is TGTGCCAGTGGGGACTACGAGCAGTACGTC. It translates to CASGDYEQYV.